The clone carrying this T cell receptor (beta chain) occurred a few times. Its target is unknown. Measured with immunoSEQ multiplex PCR; TCRdb has only the in-frame clones, and not every one. The sample holds 7,300 or so clones, 85% to 95% seen once. This sample is drawn from a study of regulatory and conventional T cells in RAG deficiency. Findings and limits, study-wide: In Omenn syndrome, Treg and Tconv repertoires overlapped >80%.

CDR1 is SGHTA and CDR2 is FQGNSA in the germline V gene. The CDR3 spans 14 residues. Blood CD4+ CD25-high CD127-low regulatory T cells supplied the genomic DNA template. These sequences were also reported in another study, on regulatory T cells. That work contributes: Primers: 52 TRBV forward and 13 TRBJ reverse.

The chain has TRBV7-2 and TRBJ2-5; no reliable D call. Judging by the DNA end, TRBJ2-7 fits better; the J call may be wrong. The sequence was collected from a human donor in good health. Source material: CD127- CD25+ CD4+ Tregs sorted from blood. The CDR3 sequence: CASSLLGGPYEQYF. The CDR3, as DNA: TGTGCCAGCAGCTTACTCGGCGGCCCCTACGAGCAGTACTTC.